The 14 T cell receptor beta chains below were found in one sample sequenced in a study of cytomegalovirus exposure and HLA in healthy donors. PCR employed 60 Vbeta and 13 Jbeta primers. Profiled with immunoSEQ multiplex PCR; TCRdb holds only in-frame clones, not every one. The sample records around 170,000 clones, roughly 80% being singletons. The specimen was PBMCs. These receptors all come from a man aged 45-65 years in good health and CMV-seronegative.

V and J are TRBV11-2 and TRBJ2-1; 7 nucleotides match TRBD1. This CDR3 is 15 amino acids long. The ends lost 4 bases at V and 2 bases at J; junction bases unmatched: 5. From germline, CDR1 is SGHAT and CDR2 FQNNGV. CDR3 coding DNA: TGTGCCAGCAGCTCTCGGACAGGACCCTACAATGAGCAGTTCTTC. Translation gives CASSSRTGPYNEQFF.

The genes are TRBV10-2 and TRBJ2-3; D gene uncertain. The V end was cut by 3 bases, the J end by 2 bases, with 6 bases between. CDR3 size: 13 residues. The germline CDR1 and CDR2 sequences are WSHSY and SAAADI. This chain's CDR3 is CASSERFTDTQYF. The CDR3 DNA follows: TGCGCCAGCAGTGAACGGTTCACAGATACGCAGTATTTT.

This clone appeared a few times. The V and J genes are TRBV27 and TRBJ2-3; unclear D gene. Between the trimmed V and J ends, which lost 1 base and 4 bases, there was a span of 18 bases. The CDR3 is 17 amino acids. CDR1 is MNHEY and CDR2 is SMNVEV in the germline V gene (reference sequence). This CDR3 is CASSLFAEALTADTQYF. DNA for the CDR3: TGTGCCAGCAGTTTATTTGCGGAAGCCCTCACCGCAGATACGCAGTATTTT.

V is TRBV2 and J is TRBJ1-1; 7 bases agree with TRBD1. CDR3 length: 13 residues. Germline V lookup: CDR1 SNHLY, CDR2 FYNNEI. After removal of 5 bases from V and 6 bases from J, the junction contained 6 bases not matched to a gene. The CDR3 reads CASSPTGWPEAFF. In DNA, the CDR3 is TGTGCCAGCAGTCCGACAGGGTGGCCTGAAGCTTTCTTT.

The chain is built from TRBV25-1 and TRBJ2-3, with D hard to call. V lost 7 bases and J 1 base, leaving 9 bases between the germline ends. This CDR3 spans 13 amino acids. Germline values: CDR1 MGHDK, CDR2 SYGVNS. Written as DNA, the CDR3 is TGTGCCAGCACCGAAGGAGGCACAGATACGCAGTATTTT. This encodes CASTEGGTDTQYF.

The V call is TRBV5-6, the J call TRBJ1-3; D remains ambiguous. V lost 2 bases, J lost 2 bases, and 8 bases lay in between. The CDR3 length is 14 residues. Germline CDR1 is SGHDT and CDR2 is YYEEEE. In DNA form, the CDR3 reads TGTGCCAGCAGCTTCGGGAGAACTGGAAACACCATATATTTT. Its translation: CASSFGRTGNTIYF.

In DNA, the CDR3 is TGTGCCAGCAGCTTACGGACGGGGGGCGGAGAGACCCAGTACTTC. Protein sequence: CASSLRTGGGETQYF. V is TRBV7-6 and J is TRBJ2-5; a weak D match, TRBD2 (7 bases). The CDR3 sequence is 15 residues long. Between the trimmed V and J ends, which lost 2 bases and 4 bases, there was a span of 14 bases. Per the germline V gene, CDR1 is SGHVS and CDR2 is FNYEAQ.

V is TRBV10-2 and J is TRBJ2-3, with 8 nucleotides matching TRBD1. Trimming took 4 bases from V and 1 from J; bases not matched to a gene: 4. This CDR3 spans 15 amino acids. The germline gives CDR1 WSHSY, CDR2 SAAADI. CDR3 loop: CASSGQGTGTDTQYF. The CDR3 DNA follows: TGCGCCAGCAGTGGACAGGGGACGGGCACAGATACGCAGTATTTT.

The chain employs TRBV7-2 and TRBJ2-2; TRBD1 matches 8 bases. The trim removed 3 bases at V and 2 bases at J, leaving 5 bases unmatched. Per germline, CDR1 SGHTA and CDR2 FQGNSA. This CDR3 spans 16 amino acids. This CDR3 is CASSFWTGINTGELFF. CDR3 DNA sequence: TGTGCCAGCAGCTTTTGGACAGGGATAAACACCGGGGAGCTGTTTTTT.

The rearrangement joins TRBV7-9 to TRBJ1-1; TRBD1 matches 8 bases. The germline gives CDR1 SEHNR, CDR2 FQNEAQ (reference sequence). Losses at the gene ends were 4 bases for V and 8 bases for J; bases not matched to a gene: 21. The CDR3 runs to 18 residues. CDR3: CASSWADRGVGPTQEAFF. CDR3 bases: TGTGCCAGCAGCTGGGCAGACAGGGGAGTTGGGCCGACTCAAGAAGCTTTCTTT.

This clone came up a few times. This chain uses TRBV4-1 with TRBJ2-7, with 8 positions matching TRBD1. The length of the CDR3 is 17 residues. V lost 3 bases, J lost 3 bases, and 13 bases stayed unmatched. Per the germline V gene, CDR1 is MGHRA and CDR2 is YSYEKL. CDR3 protein: CASSHTRSGQDIYEQYF. The CDR3 nucleotides read TGCGCCAGCAGCCATACTAGATCGGGACAGGATATCTACGAGCAGTACTTC.

The chain combines TRBV29-1 with TRBJ1-1; D perhaps matches TRBD1 (6 bases). The CDR3 contains 15 residues. The germline V and J ends were trimmed by 7 bases and 5 bases, with 23 bases remaining between them. The germline CDR1 and CDR2 sequences are SQVTM and ANQGSEA. The CDR3 bases are TGCAGCGCCGGCCGTCCGGACAGCAGGCGAACTGAAGCTTTCTTT. Translated, it gives CSAGRPDSRRTEAFF.

The chain has TRBV19 and TRBJ2-7, with a tentative D call TRBD2 (5 bases). This CDR3 has 15 residues. Germline lookup yields CDR1 LNHDA and CDR2 SQIVND (reference sequence). Trimming cost V 6 bases and J 0 bases, with 15 bases left between them. The CDR3 coding sequence is TGTGCCAGTAGGTCGGGGTCAGAGTCCTCCTACGAGCAGTACTTC. Translation: CASRSGSESSYEQYF.

This clone was seen once. J is TRBJ1-6 and V is TRBV9, with no clear D. Germline V lookup: CDR1 SGDLS, CDR2 YYNGEE. The ends were cut back, 4 bases at V and 8 bases at J, with 10 bases in the middle. This CDR3 is 13 amino acids long. The CDR3 nucleotides read TGTGCCAGCAGCCCCCGGGGTGATTCACCCCTCCACTTT. Amino acid sequence: CASSPRGDSPLHF.